These 26 T cell receptor beta chains originate from one sample sequenced in a study of T cells in tuberculosis (dated by TCRdb to about 2018). After being thawed and rested overnight, PBMC were stained with GMM-loaded CD1B tetramer, a Live/Dead dye and anti-CD3, and were then sorted on a FACS Aria II. CD1B tetramers were loaded with C32 glucose monomycolate purified from Rhodococcus equi. Library construction relied on the immunoSEQ multiplex PCR assay. This is the immuneACCESS table as TCRdb keeps it, with only in-frame sequences that have V and J called. A part of the clones is gone; compared with another copy, unresolved V genes explain less than half, and the rest is unexplained. This sample holds tens of thousands of clones; about nine tenths were observed only once. The ten largest clones take up around 2% of the sample. Sequencing used CD1b-GMM tetramer-negative cells sorted from PBMCs. Read against the paper, the sample's cell subset or site label means: T cells not binding CD1B-GMM tetramer, sorted from same donor. These receptors were collected from an adult woman with latent tuberculosis.

The sample holds a few counts of this clone. The rearrangement joins TRBV19 to TRBJ1-3; a weak D match, TRBD1 (5 bases). The germline V and J ends were trimmed by 9 bases and 0 bases, with 15 bases remaining between them. This CDR3 comprises 15 residues. The V gene's germline CDR1 is LNHDA and CDR2 SQIVND (reference sequence). The CDR3 nucleotides are TGTGCCAGCAAGTCGGACAAACGCTCTGGAAACACCATATATTTT. Its protein is CASKSDKRSGNTIYF.

This chain joins TRBV19 and TRBJ1-5; possibly TRBD1 for D (6 bases). Trimming stripped 1 base from V and 0 bases from J, with 10 bases between. The CDR3 runs 16 residues. Germline lookup yields CDR1 LNHDA and CDR2 SQIVND (reference sequence). The CDR3 nucleotides are TGTGCCAGTAGTATAGTTGGGGGGGCTAGCAATCAGCCCCAGCATTTT. Encoded protein: CASSIVGGASNQPQHF.

The chain recombines TRBV19 with TRBJ1-2, with a possible D match to TRBD1 (5 bases). This CDR3 has 14 amino acids. From germline, CDR1 is LNHDA and CDR2 SQIVND (reference sequence). The V and J ends lost 1 base and 8 bases respectively, with 14 bases between them. CDR3 sequence reads: CASSIGMGRWGYTF. The CDR3 DNA reads TGTGCCAGTAGTATAGGCATGGGGCGGTGGGGCTACACCTTC.

V and J are TRBV6-4 and TRBJ1-1; possibly TRBD1 for D (6 bases). Trimming removed 3 bases from V and 10 bases from J, with 15 bases in between. The germline gives CDR1 MRHNA, CDR2 SNTAGT. CDR3 length equals 13 residues. The CDR3 here is CASSETLQGSAFF. CDR3 DNA: TGTGCCAGCAGTGAAACACTACAGGGCTCAGCTTTCTTT.

In this sample, this clone turned up once. One end of the junction fails to match germline, which may point to a read error. This chain links TRBV7-7 with TRBJ2-7, with 8 bases that match TRBD2. CDR3 length: 13 amino acids. The germline V gene encodes CDR1 SSHAT and CDR2 FNYEAQ (reference sequence). DNA for the CDR3: TGTGCTAGCAGTAGTAGCGGGACGGGGGAGCAGTACTTC. The encoded protein is CASSSSGTGEQYF. Variable domain in full (rest from reference TRBV7-7 and TRBJ2-7): GAGVSQSPRYKVTKRGQDVTLRCDPISSHATLYWYQQALGQGPEFLTYFNYEAQPDKSGLPSDRFSAERPEGSISTLTIQRTEQRDSAMYRCASSSSGTGEQYFGPGTRLTVT.

The V call is TRBV27, the J call TRBJ1-6; D ambiguous. Germline V gene sequence: CDR1 MNHEY, CDR2 SMNVEV (reference sequence). The CDR3 consists of 13 residues. Trimming shortened V by 5 bases and J by 9 bases, and 11 bases separated the two germline ends. CDR3 sequence: CASSQNPVSPLHF. The DNA of the CDR3 is TGTGCCAGCAGTCAAAACCCAGTTTCACCCCTCCACTTT.

V gene TRBV2 combines with J gene TRBJ2-2, with D tentatively TRBD1 (5 bases). This CDR3 spans 14 amino acids. Germline CDR1 reads SNHLY; CDR2 reads FYNNEI. The CDR3 DNA follows: TGTGCATCAGGGCTTACCTATTCAACCGGGGAGCTGTTTTTT. Protein sequence: CASGLTYSTGELFF.

J is TRBJ1-2 and V is TRBV5-1; the match to TRBD1 covers 7 bases. With V trimmed by 1 base and J by 6 bases, 3 bases remained unmatched. The CDR3 has 13 residues. CDR1 and CDR2 from the germline V gene are SGHRS and YFSETQ. CDR3 bases: TGCGCCAGCAGCTTGACGCAGGGGGATGGCTACACCTTC. Translating gives CASSLTQGDGYTF.

V and J are TRBV5-8 and TRBJ2-4, with 9 bases identical to TRBD1. The CDR3 runs 13 residues. Germline V gene lookup returns CDR1 SGHTS and CDR2 YDEGEE. V lost 5 bases and J lost 11; bases outside the gene matches: 8. The CDR3 DNA follows: TGTGCCAGCAGGCGGGACAGGGTGGTAGTTCAGTACTTC. This gives the protein CASRRDRVVVQYF.

The chain has TRBV19 and TRBJ1-2; D is possibly TRBD1 (6 bases). The germline V gene has CDR1 LNHDA and CDR2 SQIVND (reference sequence). Trimming removed 7 bases from V and 8 bases from J, with 17 bases in between. The CDR3 spans 13 residues. For the CDR3, the DNA is TGTGCCAGTACTCAAAACCAGGGGCTCGGCTACACCTTC. Translation: CASTQNQGLGYTF.

This rearrangement joins TRBV18 to TRBJ2-3, with 11 bases that match TRBD1. The CDR3 has 14 residues. CDR1 KGHSH and CDR2 LQKENI come from the germline V gene. Trimming cost V 3 bases and J 4 bases; bases outside gene matches: 0. As DNA, the CDR3 is TGTGCCAGCTCACCGGGACAGGGGGCAGATACGCAGTATTTT. As protein: CASSPGQGADTQYF.

This chain connects TRBV6-1 to TRBJ2-1; 13 nucleotides align to TRBD2. Germline lookup yields CDR1 MNHNS and CDR2 SASEGT. Germline trimming cut 7 bases from V and 7 bases from J; bases unmatched to any gene: 7. The CDR3 totals 15 residues. DNA for the CDR3: TGTGCCAGCACCCCCCGGACTAGCGGGGGAAATGAGCAGTTCTTC. Its protein is CASTPRTSGGNEQFF.

The rearrangement uses TRBV5-1 and TRBJ1-4, with TRBD1 matching 8 bases. CDR3 length: 15 amino acids. With 0 bases clipped from V and 7 bases from J, the junction kept 5 bases outside the gene matches. Germline values: CDR1 SGHRS, CDR2 YFSETQ. CDR3 residues: CASSLATGESEKLFF. The CDR3 coding sequence is TGCGCCAGCAGCTTGGCGACAGGGGAGAGTGAAAAACTGTTTTTT.

The gene calls are TRBV6-1 and TRBJ1-2, with no clear D. The CDR3 spans 12 residues. V gave up 6 bases and J gave up 3 bases, with 8 bases separating them. Germline assignment: CDR1 MNHNS and CDR2 SASEGT. CDR3 sequence reads: CASRTVYYGYTF. The CDR3 region has the DNA TGTGCCAGCAGAACAGTTTACTATGGCTACACCTTC.

In its sample, this clone was seen a few times. This chain connects TRBV7-2 to TRBJ1-6, with D perhaps TRBD1 (5 bases). Germline V lookup: CDR1 SGHTA, CDR2 FQGNSA. V dropped 1 base and J dropped 7 bases, with 17 bases sitting between them. The CDR3 runs to 17 residues. The CDR3 DNA follows: TGTGCCAGCAGCTTAGTGCCGGGGGAAAGGCGGAATTCACCCCTCCACTTT. Amino acid sequence: CASSLVPGERRNSPLHF.

The chain couples TRBV30 to TRBJ2-2; the D gene is possibly TRBD2 (5 bases). This CDR3 region has 15 residues. Germline CDR1 and CDR2: GTSNPN and SVGIG (reference sequence). Trimming took 0 bases from V and 0 from J, leaving 8 bases between them. DNA for the CDR3: TGTGCCTGGAGTGTCGAGGGCGCGAACACCGGGGAGCTGTTTTTT. Translating it yields CAWSVEGANTGELFF.

V usage is TRBV7-9 and J usage is TRBJ1-2; possibly TRBD1 for D (6 bases). CDR1 is SEHNR and CDR2 is FQNEAQ in the germline V gene (reference sequence). The germline V and J ends were trimmed by 5 bases and 0 bases, with 13 bases remaining between them. The CDR3 spans 15 residues. The CDR3 DNA sequence: TGTGCCAGCAGCCTGAAACAGGGAGCTAACTATGGCTACACCTTC. It codes for CASSLKQGANYGYTF.

The chain recombines TRBV9 with TRBJ1-3; no definite D call. Trimming shortened V by 4 bases and J by 4 bases, and 18 bases separated the two germline ends. CDR3 length: 16 amino acids. CDR1 and CDR2 (germline): SGDLS, YYNGEE. CDR3 loop: CASSTQVFSSGNTIYF. The CDR3, as DNA: TGTGCCAGCAGCACCCAGGTTTTTTCCTCCGGAAACACCATATATTTT.

The chain has TRBV18 and TRBJ2-7; 10 bases are a match to TRBD2. The germline gives CDR1 KGHSH, CDR2 LQKENI. The ends lost 2 bases at V and 6 bases at J; junction bases unmatched: 7. The CDR3 is 15 amino acids. DNA of the CDR3: TGTGCCAGCTCACCATCCGGGACTAGCGCCTCCGAGCAGTACTTC. Protein product: CASSPSGTSASEQYF.

The chain couples TRBV9 to TRBJ1-4; weak D call: TRBD1 (5 bases). The CDR3 is 15 residues long. V lost 1 base and J 4 bases, leaving 11 bases between the germline ends. Germline CDR1 is SGDLS and CDR2 is YYNGEE. CDR3 region: CASSVSDSLNEKLFF. The CDR3 DNA sequence: TGTGCCAGCAGCGTAAGCGACAGCCTTAATGAAAAACTGTTTTTT.

This clone has only one observation. This sequence joins TRBV7-2 and TRBJ2-1; 11 nucleotides line up with TRBD1. Germline values: CDR1 SGHTA, CDR2 FQGNSA. The CDR3 length is 17 residues. V was clipped by 1 base and J by 5 bases; unmatched bases: 7. Written as DNA, the CDR3 is TGTGCCAGCAGCTTAGTGTCCGGGACAGGGGGAAACAATGAGCAGTTCTTC. Translating gives CASSLVSGTGGNNEQFF.

J is TRBJ1-5 and V is TRBV5-1; 7 nucleotides line up with TRBD1. CDR1 is SGHRS and CDR2 is YFSETQ in the germline V gene. CDR3 length: 13 amino acids. The CDR3 sequence: CASSGGSGQPQHF. CDR3 sequence (DNA): TGCGCTTCCTCAGGGGGTTCAGGTCAGCCCCAGCATTTT.

The chain carries TRBV11-3 and TRBJ2-2; TRBD2 agrees at 11 bases. CDR1 is SGHNT and CDR2 is YENEEA in the germline V gene. V shed 5 bases, J shed 4 bases, and the junction held 9 bases outside the gene matches. The CDR3 is 17 amino acids. This chain's CDR3 is CASSHSSGGAVTGELFF. The CDR3 coding sequence is TGTGCCAGCAGCCACAGTAGCGGGGGGGCGGTCACCGGGGAGCTGTTTTTT.

A word on this clone: Sequence at one end of the junction differs from germline and may be a read error. The genes are TRBV5-6 and TRBJ2-7; the match to TRBD1 covers 9 bases. CDR1 and CDR2 from the germline V gene are SGHDT and YYEEEE. The CDR3 contains 16 residues. The CDR3 spells CASSRRRTGGSHEQYF. CDR3 DNA: TGTGCCAGCAGCCGACGACGCACAGGGGGCTCCCACGAGCAGTACTTC.

This chain connects TRBV9 to TRBJ2-1, with D unclear. V lost 7 bases, J lost 2 bases, and 10 bases lay in between. Germline assignment: CDR1 SGDLS and CDR2 YYNGEE. This CDR3 region has 13 residues. CDR3 nucleotides: TGTGCCAGCTCCACTGGAGCCTACAATGAGCAGTTCTTC. Translating it yields CASSTGAYNEQFF.

This chain connects TRBV6-1 to TRBJ2-7; maybe TRBD1 (6 bases). CDR3 size: 14 residues. The V and J ends lost 4 bases and 3 bases respectively, with 13 bases between them. The germline V gene encodes CDR1 MNHNS and CDR2 SASEGT. The CDR3, as DNA: TGTGCCAGCAGTGCGGCAGGGGTTCTCTACGAGCAGTACTTC. This codes for CASSAAGVLYEQYF.